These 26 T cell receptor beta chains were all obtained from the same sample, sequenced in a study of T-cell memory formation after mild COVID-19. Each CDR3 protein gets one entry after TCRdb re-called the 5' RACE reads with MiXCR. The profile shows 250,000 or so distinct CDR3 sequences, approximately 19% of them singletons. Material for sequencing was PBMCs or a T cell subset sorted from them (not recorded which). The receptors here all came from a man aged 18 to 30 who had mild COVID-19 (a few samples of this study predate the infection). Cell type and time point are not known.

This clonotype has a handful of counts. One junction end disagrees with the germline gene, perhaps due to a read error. CDR3 in amino acids: CASSEEDRPNQPQHF. The CDR3 DNA sequence: TGTGCCAGCAGCGAAGAGGACAGGCCCAATCAGCCCCAGCATTTT. This chain connects TRBV4-2 to TRBJ1-5, with 7 bases matching TRBD1. Germline assignment: CDR1 LGHNA and CDR2 YNFKEQ. The CDR3 sequence is 15 residues long.

CDR3 nucleotides: TGTGCCAGCAGCCAAGATCAGGGGGCCCGATTGGTGGCCCAGTACTTC. Translation: CASSQDQGARLVAQYF. The J gene is TRBJ2-5, the V gene TRBV4-2; 8 bases agree with TRBD1. Germline V gene sequence: CDR1 LGHNA, CDR2 YNFKEQ. Germline trimming cut 0 bases from V and 9 bases from J; bases unmatched to any gene: 12. This CDR3 comprises 16 residues.

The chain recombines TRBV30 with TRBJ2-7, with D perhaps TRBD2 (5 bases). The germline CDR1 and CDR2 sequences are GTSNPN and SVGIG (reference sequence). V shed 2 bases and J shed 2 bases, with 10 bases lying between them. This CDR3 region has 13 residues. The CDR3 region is CAWSSGVTYEQYF. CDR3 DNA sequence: TGTGCCTGGAGTTCCGGGGTGACCTACGAGCAGTACTTC.

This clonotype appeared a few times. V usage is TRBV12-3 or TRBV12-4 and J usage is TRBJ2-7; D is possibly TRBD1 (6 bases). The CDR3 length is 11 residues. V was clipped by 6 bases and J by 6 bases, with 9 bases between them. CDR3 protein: CASRLRGEQYF. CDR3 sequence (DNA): TGTGCCAGCAGGCTCAGGGGCGAGCAGTACTTC.

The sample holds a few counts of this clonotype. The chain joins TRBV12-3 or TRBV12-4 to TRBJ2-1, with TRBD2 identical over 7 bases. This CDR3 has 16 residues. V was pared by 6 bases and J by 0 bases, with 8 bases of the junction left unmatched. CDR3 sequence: CASRPPLAASYNEQFF. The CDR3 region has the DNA TGTGCCAGCAGGCCCCCCCTAGCGGCCTCCTACAATGAGCAGTTCTTC.

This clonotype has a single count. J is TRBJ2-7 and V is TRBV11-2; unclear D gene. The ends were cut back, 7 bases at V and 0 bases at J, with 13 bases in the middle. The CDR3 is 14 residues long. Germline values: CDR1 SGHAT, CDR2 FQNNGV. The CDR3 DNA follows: TGTGCCAGCACCGTCAGCTTGAGCTCCTACGAGCAGTACTTC. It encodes CASTVSLSSYEQYF.

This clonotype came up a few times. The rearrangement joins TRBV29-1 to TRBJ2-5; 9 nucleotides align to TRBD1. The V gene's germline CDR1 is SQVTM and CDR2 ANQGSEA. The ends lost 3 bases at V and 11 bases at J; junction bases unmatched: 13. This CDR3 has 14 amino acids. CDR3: CSVDRGQGFGDQYF. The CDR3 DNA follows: TGCAGCGTTGATCGGGGACAGGGATTCGGGGATCAGTACTTC.

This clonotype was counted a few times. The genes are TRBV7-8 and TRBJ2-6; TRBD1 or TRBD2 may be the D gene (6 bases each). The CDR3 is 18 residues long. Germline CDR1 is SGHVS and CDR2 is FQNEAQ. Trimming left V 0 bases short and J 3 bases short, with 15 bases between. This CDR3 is CASSLARGGGGGANVLTF. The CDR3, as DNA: TGTGCCAGCAGCTTAGCGCGTGGAGGGGGAGGTGGGGCCAACGTCCTGACTTTC.

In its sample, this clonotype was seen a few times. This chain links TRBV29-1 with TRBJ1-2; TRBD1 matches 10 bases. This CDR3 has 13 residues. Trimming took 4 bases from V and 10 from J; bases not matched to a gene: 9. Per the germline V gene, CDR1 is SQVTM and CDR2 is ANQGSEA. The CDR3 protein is CSVGVGQGNSYTF. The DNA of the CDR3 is TGCAGCGTTGGTGTGGGACAGGGGAATTCCTACACCTTC.

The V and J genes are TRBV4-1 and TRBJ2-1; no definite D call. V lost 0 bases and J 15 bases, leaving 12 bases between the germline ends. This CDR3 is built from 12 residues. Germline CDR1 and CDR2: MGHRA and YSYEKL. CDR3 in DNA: TGCGCCAGCAGCCAAGATCTTCAGGAGTTGTTCTTC. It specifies CASSQDLQELFF.

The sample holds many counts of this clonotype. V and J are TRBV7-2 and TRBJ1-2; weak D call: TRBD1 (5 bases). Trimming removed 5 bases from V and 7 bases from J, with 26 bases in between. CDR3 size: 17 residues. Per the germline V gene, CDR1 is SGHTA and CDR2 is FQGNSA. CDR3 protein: CASSGPMPGLRLGGYTF. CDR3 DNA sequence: TGTGCCAGCAGCGGTCCTATGCCGGGACTCCGACTGGGTGGCTACACCTTC. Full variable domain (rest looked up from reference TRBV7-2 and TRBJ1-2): GAGVSQSPSNKVTEKGKDVELRCDPISGHTALYWYRQSLGQGLEFLIYFQGNSAPDKSGLPSDRFSAERTGGSVSTLTIQRTQQEDSAVYLCASSGPMPGLRLGGYTFGSGTRLTVV.

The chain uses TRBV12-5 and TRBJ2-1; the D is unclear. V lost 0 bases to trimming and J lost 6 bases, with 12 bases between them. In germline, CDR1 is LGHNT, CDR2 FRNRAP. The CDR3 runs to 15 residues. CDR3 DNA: TGTGCTAGTGGTTTGGTAGTCAGGAGTCTCAATGAGCAGTTCTTC. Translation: CASGLVVRSLNEQFF.

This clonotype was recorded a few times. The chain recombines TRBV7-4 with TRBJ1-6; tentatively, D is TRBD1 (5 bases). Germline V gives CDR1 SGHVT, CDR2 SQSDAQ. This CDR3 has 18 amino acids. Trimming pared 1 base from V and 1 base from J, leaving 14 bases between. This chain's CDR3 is CASSLDTQGVSYNSPLHF. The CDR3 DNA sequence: TGTGCCAGCAGCTTAGATACTCAGGGCGTTTCCTATAATTCACCCCTCCACTTT.

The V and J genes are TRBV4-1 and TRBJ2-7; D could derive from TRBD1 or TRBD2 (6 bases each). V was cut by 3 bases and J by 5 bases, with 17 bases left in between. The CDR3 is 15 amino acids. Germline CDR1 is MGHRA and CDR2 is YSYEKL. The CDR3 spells CASSHLTGRRDEQYF. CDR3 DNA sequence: TGCGCCAGCAGCCACCTGACAGGCCGGAGGGACGAGCAGTACTTC.

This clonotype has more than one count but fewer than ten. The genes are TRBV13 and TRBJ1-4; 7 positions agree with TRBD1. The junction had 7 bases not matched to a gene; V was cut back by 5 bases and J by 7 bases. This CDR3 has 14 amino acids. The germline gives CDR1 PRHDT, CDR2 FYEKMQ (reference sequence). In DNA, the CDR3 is TGTGCCAGCAGCAAGACAGGGTTTGCTGAAAAACTGTTTTTT. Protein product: CASSKTGFAEKLFF.

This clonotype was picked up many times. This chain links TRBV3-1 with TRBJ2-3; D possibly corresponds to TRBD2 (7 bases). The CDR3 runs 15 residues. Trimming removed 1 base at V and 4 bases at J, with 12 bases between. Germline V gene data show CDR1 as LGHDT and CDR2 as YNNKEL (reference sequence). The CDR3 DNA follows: TGTGCCAGCAGCCAAGGCGGGGGCCCATCAGATACGCAGTATTTT. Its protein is CASSQGGGPSDTQYF.

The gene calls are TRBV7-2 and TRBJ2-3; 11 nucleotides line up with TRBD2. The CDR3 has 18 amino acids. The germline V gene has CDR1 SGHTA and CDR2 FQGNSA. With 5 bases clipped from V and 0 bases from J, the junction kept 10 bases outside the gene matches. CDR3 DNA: TGTGCCAGCAGCCAACTAGCGGGGGACCTACCTAGCACAGATACGCAGTATTTT. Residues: CASSQLAGDLPSTDTQYF. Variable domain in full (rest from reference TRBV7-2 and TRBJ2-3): GAGVSQSPSNKVTEKGKDVELRCDPISGHTALYWYRQSLGQGLEFLIYFQGNSAPDKSGLPSDRFSAERTGGSVSTLTIQRTQQEDSAVYLCASSQLAGDLPSTDTQYFGPGTRLTVL.

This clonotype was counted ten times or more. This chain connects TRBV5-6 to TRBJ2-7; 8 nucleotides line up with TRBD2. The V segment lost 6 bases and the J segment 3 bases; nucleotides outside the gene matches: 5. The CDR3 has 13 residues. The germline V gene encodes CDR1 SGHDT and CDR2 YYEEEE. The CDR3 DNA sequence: TGTGCCAGCAACACTCGGGGGGGCTACGAGCAGTACGTC. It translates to CASNTRGGYEQYV.

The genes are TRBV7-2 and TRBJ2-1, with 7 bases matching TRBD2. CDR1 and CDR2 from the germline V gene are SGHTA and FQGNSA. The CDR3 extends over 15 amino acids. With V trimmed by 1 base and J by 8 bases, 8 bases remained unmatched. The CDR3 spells CASSLEPPGGYEQFF. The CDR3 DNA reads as TGTGCCAGCAGCTTAGAGCCCCCGGGGGGTTATGAGCAGTTCTTC.

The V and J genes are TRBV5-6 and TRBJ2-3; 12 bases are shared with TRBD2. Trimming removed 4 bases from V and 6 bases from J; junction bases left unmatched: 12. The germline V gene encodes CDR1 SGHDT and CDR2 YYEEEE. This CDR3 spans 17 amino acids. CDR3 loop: CASSISGTSGPADTQYF. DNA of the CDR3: TGTGCCAGCAGCATTTCCGGGACTAGCGGGCCAGCGGATACGCAGTATTTT.

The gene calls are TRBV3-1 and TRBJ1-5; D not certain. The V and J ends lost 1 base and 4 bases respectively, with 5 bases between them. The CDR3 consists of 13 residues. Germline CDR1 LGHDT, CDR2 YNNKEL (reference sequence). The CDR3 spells CASSQVLNQPQHF. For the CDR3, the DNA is TGTGCCAGCAGCCAAGTTCTTAATCAGCCCCAGCATTTT.

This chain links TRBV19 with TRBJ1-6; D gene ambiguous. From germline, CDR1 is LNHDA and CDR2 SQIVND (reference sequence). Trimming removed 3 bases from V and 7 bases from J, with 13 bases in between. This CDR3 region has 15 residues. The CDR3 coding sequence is TGTGCCAGTAGTATTAGTACCTTTGGAAATTCACCCCTCCACTTT. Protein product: CASSISTFGNSPLHF.

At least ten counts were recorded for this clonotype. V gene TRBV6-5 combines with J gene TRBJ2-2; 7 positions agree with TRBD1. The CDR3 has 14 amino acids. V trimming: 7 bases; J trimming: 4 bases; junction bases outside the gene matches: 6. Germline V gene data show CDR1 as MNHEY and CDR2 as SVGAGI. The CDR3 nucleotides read TGTGCCAGCACCCTCAACAGGGGCACCGGGGAGCTGTTTTTT. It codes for CASTLNRGTGELFF.

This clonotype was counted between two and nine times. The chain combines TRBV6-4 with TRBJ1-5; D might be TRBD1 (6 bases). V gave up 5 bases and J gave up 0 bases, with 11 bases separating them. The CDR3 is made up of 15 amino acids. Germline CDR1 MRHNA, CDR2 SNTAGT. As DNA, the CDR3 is TGTGCCAGCAGTCCCGGGACAAATAGCAATCAGCCCCAGCATTTT. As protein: CASSPGTNSNQPQHF.

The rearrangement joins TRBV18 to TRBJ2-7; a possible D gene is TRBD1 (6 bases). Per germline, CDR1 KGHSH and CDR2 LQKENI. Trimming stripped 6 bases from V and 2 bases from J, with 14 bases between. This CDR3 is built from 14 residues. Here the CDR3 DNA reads TGTGCCAGCTCCGTCCTACAGGGCCCCTACGAGCAGTACTTC. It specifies CASSVLQGPYEQYF.

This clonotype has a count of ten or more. CDR3 region: CASSLDALRNYGYTF. In nucleotides, the CDR3 is TGTGCCAGCAGCTTAGATGCCCTACGGAACTATGGCTACACCTTC. The chain recombines TRBV7-9 with TRBJ1-2; D gene uncertain. Deletions cut 1 base from V and 2 bases from J, with 11 bases between. CDR1 and CDR2 from the germline V gene are SEHNR and FQNEAQ (reference sequence). CDR3 length equals 15 residues. Together with reference TRBV7-9 and TRBJ1-2, the CDR3 gives the full variable domain: DTGVSQNPRHKITKRGQNVTFRCDPISEHNRLYWYRQTLGQGPEFLTYFQNEAQLEKSRLLSDRFSAERPKGSFSTLEIQRTEQGDSAMYLCASSLDALRNYGYTFGSGTRLTVV.